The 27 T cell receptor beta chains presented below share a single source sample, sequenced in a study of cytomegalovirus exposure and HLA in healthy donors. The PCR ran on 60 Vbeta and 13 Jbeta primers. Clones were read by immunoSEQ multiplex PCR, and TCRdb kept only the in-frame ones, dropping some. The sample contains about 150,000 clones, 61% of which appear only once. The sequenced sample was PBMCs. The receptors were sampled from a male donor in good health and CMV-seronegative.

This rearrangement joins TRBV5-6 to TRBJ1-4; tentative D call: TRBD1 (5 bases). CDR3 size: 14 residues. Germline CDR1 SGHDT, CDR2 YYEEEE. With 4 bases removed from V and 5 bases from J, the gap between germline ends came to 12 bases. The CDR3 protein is CASSRPGLNEKLFF. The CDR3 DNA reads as TGTGCCAGCAGCCGGCCAGGGCTGAATGAAAAACTGTTTTTT.

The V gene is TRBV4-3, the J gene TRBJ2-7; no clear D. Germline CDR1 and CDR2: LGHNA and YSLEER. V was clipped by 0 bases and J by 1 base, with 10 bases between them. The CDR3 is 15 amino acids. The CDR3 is CASSQDVERSYEQYF. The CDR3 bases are TGCGCCAGCAGCCAAGATGTAGAACGATCCTACGAGCAGTACTTC.

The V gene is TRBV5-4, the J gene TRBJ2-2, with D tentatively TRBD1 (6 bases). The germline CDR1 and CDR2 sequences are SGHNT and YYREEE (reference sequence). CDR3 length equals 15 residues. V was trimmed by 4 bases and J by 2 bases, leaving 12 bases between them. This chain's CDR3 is CASSRLQGNTGELFF. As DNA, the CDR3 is TGTGCCAGCAGCCGCCTACAGGGAAACACCGGGGAGCTGTTTTTT.

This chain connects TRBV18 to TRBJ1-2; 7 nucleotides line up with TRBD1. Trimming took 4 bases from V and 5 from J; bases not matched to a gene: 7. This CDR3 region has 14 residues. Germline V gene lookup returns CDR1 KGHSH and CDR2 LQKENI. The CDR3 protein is CASSRETGIYGYTF. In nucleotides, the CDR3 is TGTGCCAGCTCACGGGAGACAGGGATTTATGGCTACACCTTC.

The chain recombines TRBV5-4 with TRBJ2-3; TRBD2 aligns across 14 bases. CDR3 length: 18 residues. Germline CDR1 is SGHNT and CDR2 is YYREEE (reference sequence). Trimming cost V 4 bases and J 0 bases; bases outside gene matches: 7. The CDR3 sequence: CASSPGLAGATSTDTQYF. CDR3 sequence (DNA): TGTGCCAGCAGCCCGGGACTAGCGGGGGCCACAAGCACAGATACGCAGTATTTT. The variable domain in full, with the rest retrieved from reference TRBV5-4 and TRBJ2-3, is ETGVTQSPTHLIKTRGQQVTLRCSSQSGHNTVSWYQQALGQGPQFIFQYYREEENGRGNFPPRFSGLQFPNYSSELNVNALELDDSALYLCASSPGLAGATSTDTQYFGPGTRLTVL.

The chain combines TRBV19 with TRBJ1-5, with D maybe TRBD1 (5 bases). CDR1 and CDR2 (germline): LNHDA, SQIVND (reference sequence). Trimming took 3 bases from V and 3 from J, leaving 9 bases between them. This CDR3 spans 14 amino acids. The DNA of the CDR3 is TGTGCCAGTAGTATCACAGGTCCCAATCAGCCCCAGCATTTT. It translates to CASSITGPNQPQHF.

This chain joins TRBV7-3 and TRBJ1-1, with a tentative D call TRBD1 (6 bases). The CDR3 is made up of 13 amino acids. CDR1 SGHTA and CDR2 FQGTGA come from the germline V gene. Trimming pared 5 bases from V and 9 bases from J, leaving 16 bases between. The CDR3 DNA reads TGTGCCAGCAGCACCGGGGGGGACACGAAAGCTTTCTTT. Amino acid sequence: CASSTGGDTKAFF.

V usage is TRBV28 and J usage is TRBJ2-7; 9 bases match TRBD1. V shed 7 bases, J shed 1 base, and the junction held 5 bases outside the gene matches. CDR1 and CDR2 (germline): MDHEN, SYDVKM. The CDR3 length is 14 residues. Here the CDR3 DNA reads TGTGCCAGCATTACGACAGGGGGATCCTACGAGCAGTACTTC. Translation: CASITTGGSYEQYF.

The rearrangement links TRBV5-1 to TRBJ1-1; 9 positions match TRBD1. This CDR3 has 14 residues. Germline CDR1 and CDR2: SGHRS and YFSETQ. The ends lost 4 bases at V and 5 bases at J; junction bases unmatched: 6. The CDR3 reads CASSQQTGGTEAFF. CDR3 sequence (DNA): TGCGCCAGCAGCCAACAGACAGGGGGAACTGAAGCTTTCTTT.

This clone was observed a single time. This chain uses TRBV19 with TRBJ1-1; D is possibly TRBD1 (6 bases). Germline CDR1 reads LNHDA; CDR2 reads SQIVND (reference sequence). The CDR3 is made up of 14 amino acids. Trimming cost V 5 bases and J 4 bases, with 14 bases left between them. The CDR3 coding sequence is TGTGCCAGTAGTTTGCACAGGGTGGGCACTGAAGCTTTCTTT. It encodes CASSLHRVGTEAFF.

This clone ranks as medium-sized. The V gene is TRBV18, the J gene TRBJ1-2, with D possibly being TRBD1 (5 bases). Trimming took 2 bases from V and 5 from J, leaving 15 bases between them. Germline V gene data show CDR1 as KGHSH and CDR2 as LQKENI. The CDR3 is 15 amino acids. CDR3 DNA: TGTGCCAGCTCACCATTACCCAGGGCGTCATATGGCTACACCTTC. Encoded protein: CASSPLPRASYGYTF.

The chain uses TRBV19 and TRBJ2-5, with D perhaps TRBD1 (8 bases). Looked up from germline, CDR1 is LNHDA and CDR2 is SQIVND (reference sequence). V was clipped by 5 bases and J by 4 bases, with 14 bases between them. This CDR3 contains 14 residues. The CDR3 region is CASSLTGGGETQYF. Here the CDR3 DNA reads TGTGCCAGTAGTTTAACAGGGGGGGGAGAGACCCAGTACTTC.

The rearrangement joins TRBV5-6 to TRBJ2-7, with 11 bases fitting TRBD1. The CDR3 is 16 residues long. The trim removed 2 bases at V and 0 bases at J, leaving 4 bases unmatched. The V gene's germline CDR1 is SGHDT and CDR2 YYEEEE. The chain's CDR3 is CASSLGQGAYSYEQYF. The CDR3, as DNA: TGTGCCAGCAGCTTAGGACAGGGGGCCTACTCCTACGAGCAGTACTTC.

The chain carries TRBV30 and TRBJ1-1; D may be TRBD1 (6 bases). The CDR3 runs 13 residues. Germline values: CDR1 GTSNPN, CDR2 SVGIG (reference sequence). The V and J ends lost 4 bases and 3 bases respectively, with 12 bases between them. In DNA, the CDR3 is TGTGCCTGGACTTACAGGGCGGACACTGAAGCTTTCTTT. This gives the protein CAWTYRADTEAFF.

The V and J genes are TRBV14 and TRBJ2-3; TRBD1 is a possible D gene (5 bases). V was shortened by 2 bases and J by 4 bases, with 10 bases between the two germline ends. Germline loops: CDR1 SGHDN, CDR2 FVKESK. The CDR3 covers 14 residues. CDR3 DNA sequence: TGTGCCAGCAGCCAATTAAGGGGTCCAGATACGCAGTATTTT. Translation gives CASSQLRGPDTQYF. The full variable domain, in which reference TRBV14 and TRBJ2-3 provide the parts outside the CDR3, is EAGVTQFPSHSVIEKGQTVTLRCDPISGHDNLYWYRRVMGKEIKFLLHFVKESKQDESGMPNNRFLAERTGGTYSTLKVQPAELEDSGVYFCASSQLRGPDTQYFGPGTRLTVL.

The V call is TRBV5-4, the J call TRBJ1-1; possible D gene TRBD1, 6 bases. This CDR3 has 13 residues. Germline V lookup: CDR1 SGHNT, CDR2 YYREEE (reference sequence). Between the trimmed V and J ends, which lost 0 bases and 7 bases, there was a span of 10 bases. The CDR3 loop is CASSLVTGIEAFF. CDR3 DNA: TGTGCCAGCAGCTTGGTCACAGGGATTGAAGCTTTCTTT.

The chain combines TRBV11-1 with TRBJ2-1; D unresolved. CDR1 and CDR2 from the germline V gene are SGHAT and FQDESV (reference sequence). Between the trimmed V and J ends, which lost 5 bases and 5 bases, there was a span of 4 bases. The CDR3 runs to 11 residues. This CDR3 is CASSLDNEQFF. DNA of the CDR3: TGTGCCAGCAGCCTCGACAATGAGCAGTTCTTC.

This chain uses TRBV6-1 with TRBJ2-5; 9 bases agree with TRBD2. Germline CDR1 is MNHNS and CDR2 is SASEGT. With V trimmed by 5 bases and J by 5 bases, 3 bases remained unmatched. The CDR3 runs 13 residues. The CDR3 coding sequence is TGTGCCAGCAGTCCTAGCGGGGCGGAGACCCAGTACTTC. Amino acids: CASSPSGAETQYF.

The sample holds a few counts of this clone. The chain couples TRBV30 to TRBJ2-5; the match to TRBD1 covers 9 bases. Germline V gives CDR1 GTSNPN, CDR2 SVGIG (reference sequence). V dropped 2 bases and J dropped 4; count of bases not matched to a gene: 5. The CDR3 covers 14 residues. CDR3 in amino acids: CAWSKNRGRETQYF. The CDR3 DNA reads TGTGCCTGGAGTAAAAACAGGGGGCGAGAGACCCAGTACTTC.

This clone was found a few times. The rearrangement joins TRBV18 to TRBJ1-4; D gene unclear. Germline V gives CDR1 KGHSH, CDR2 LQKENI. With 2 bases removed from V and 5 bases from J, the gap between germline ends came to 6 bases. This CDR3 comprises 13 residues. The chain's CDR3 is CASSPGRNEKLFF. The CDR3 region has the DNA TGTGCCAGCTCACCAGGGCGAAATGAAAAACTGTTTTTT.

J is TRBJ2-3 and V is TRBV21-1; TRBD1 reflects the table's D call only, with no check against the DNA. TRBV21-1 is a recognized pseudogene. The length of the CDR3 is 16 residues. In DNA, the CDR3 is TGTGCCAGCAGCACCGGGACACTCTTTTCCACAGATACGCAGTATTTT. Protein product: CASSTGTLFSTDTQYF.

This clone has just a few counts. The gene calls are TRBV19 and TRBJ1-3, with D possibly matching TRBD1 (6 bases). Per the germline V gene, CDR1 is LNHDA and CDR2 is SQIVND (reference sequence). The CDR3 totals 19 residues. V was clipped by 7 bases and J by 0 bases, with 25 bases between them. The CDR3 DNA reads TGTGCCAGTACCCCCTGGGAACAGGGTTGGATGAGCTCTGGAAACACCATATATTTT. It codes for CASTPWEQGWMSSGNTIYF.

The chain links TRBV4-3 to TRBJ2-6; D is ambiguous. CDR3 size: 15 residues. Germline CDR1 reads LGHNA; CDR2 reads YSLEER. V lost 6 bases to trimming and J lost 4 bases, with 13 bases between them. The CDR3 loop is CASSPLGSGANVLTF. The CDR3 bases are TGCGCCAGCAGTCCACTCGGGTCCGGGGCCAACGTCCTGACTTTC.

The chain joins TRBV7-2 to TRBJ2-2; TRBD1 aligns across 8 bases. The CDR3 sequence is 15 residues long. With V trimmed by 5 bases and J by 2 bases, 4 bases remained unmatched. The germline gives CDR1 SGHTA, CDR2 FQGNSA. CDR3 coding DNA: TGTGCCAGCAGCCCACAGGGGGTAAACACCGGGGAGCTGTTTTTT. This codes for CASSPQGVNTGELFF.

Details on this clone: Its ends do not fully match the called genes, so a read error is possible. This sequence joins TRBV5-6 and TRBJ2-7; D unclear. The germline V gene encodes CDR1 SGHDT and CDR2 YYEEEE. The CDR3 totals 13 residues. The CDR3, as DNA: TGTGCCAGCAGCTTCGGGTATGGCTACGGGCAGTACTTC. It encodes CASSFGYGYGQYF.

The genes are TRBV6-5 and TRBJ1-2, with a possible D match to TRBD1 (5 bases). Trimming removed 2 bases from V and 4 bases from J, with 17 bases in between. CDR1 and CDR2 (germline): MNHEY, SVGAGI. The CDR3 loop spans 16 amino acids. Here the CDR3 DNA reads TGTGCCAGCAGTTACCTTCCTCCTGGGGCCAGCTATGGCTACACCTTC. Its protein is CASSYLPPGASYGYTF.

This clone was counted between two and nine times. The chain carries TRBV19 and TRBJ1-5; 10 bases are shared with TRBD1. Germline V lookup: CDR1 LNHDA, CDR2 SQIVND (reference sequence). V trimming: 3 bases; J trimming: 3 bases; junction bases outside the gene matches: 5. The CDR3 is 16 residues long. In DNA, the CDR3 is TGTGCCAGTAGTATGGGTGACAGGGGGCTCAATCAGCCCCAGCATTTT. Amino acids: CASSMGDRGLNQPQHF.